This entry describes one TCR beta chain. Its antigen is unidentified. These data belong to a study of T cells expressing NK-cell markers. The study, taken as a whole, reports: HCMV specificity of the expanded NKG2C+ T cell clones stayed unclear.

From the 5' RACE reads, TCRdb lists one entry per CDR3 protein and no DNA. In total, the table holds roughly 160,000 distinct CDR3 sequences. CDR3 length: 15 amino acids. Germline V gives CDR1 GTSNPN, CDR2 SVGIG (reference sequence). The chain joins TRBV30 to TRBJ1-1. The clonotype was recovered from a man aged 18-75 years in good health. Source material: blood T cells: a sorted CD56 or NKG2C T cell subset, CD4+ or CD8+ T cells, or bulk PBMC T cells (not recorded which). CDR3 region: CAWSVLRERNTEAFF.